This T cell receptor (beta chain) is drawn from a study of shared clonotypes between healthy human individuals (dated by TCRdb to the early 2020s). Broadly, across the study: The cohort included a few men and a couple of women between 18 and 49 years of age. Per donor, three plates each were used for CD4 naive and CD4 memory, two for CD8 naive, and one for CD8 memory. Leukapheresis yielded between about 0.85 and 10 billion PBMCs per donor. To increase sequencing depth and limit assay-specific biases, TCR repertoire library preparation and sequencing were carried out by different laboratories using diverse techniques. To estimate repertoire size and how much clonotype sharing occurs between individuals, the study deeply sequenced the blood TCR repertoires of several healthy adults. Study-level results and caveats: When several donors were compared, the shared fraction of clonotypes was roughly 4.8% for naive CD4, less than 4% for naive CD8, 2% to 2.5% for memory CD4, and 0.4% for memory CD8. Sampling was restricted to blood, and TCR repertoires in tissues likely differ from the TCR repertoires found in blood. Based on pairwise subsampling, the degree of clonotype sharing among donors was expected to be affected by sequencing depth. Clonotypes shared by all four sorted-subset donors showed higher generation probabilities than non-shared clonotypes. Naive subsets generally had larger estimated clonotype richness than memory subsets did. The genetic and exposure-history diversity represented was limited by the small number of donors. Rarefaction of sorted-subset datasets indicated incomplete sequencing despite the large sequencing depth.

On this clone: Its antigen specificity is not known. No much larger clonotype is one base removed from it; base qualities were not supplied.

Using the deep immunoSEQ assay, TCR CDR3 regions were amplified from genomic DNA by multiplex PCR. Extracted genomic DNA from each cell subset was spread evenly across all wells of several immunoSEQ 96-well plates, with each plate serving as a replicate. For sorted subsets, each replicate PCR was loaded with approximately 190 ng genomic DNA, equivalent to some 27,000 T cell genomes. The purified libraries were quantified using a Qubit 3.0 fluorometer, sized with a Bioanalyzer 2100, and then quantified again using the KAPA Library Quantification kit. Every immunoSEQ 96-well plate was sequenced on a dedicated single-read 150-cycle Illumina NextSeq 550 flow cell. The authors' pipeline ran thus. Because the immunoSEQ output included only junctional sequences and no quality scores, the filtering could not be the same as the filtering used for full-length reads. To assign V/J genes and CDR3, sequences were annotated against IMGT germline references using PyIR, a Python wrapper for IgBLAST v1.9. Reads with weak V/J assignments (E-value above 1e-6), missing CDR3, stop codons, out-of-frame junctions, or ambiguous translated residues were removed. A V3J clonotype was defined by an identical inferred V gene, J gene, and CDR3 amino acid sequence. To compute the percentage overlap between repertoires, the number of shared unique clonotypes was divided by the size of the smaller repertoire. RTK rarefaction, the Chao1 estimator, and Recon v2.1 estimates of unobserved clonotypes were used to assess repertoire richness. For all TCRbeta clonotypes obtained by the gDNA method from several donors, generation probabilities were computed with OLGA. The source is immuneACCESS, and TCRdb retained only in-frame sequences with V and J called. Part of the clones is not carried over; for the studies checked, unresolved V genes explain less than half of this, and the remainder is unexplained. V and J calls and clone size are those listed in that table; D and trimming were worked out from the DNA. Across this sample there are about 870,000 clones, with more than 85% seen only once. Around 24% of the sample comes from the top ten.

CD8 naive samples were obtained by positive selection for CCR7 among CD45RO-negative cells, yielding a CD45RA+CCR7+ population from which TemRA cells were excluded. Healthy HIV-negative adults with no recently reported acute infections or vaccinations were included as donors. Every donor was a Caucasian adult residing in Nashville, Tennessee, USA. Blood was collected by leukapheresis, and PBMCs were isolated by Ficoll-Histopaque density gradient centrifugation and then cryopreserved in liquid nitrogen vapor phase. Analytical flow cytometry was used to check the purity and quantity of every magnetically sorted T cell population. From each sorted fraction, genomic DNA was isolated and quantified by UV absorbance on a Nanodrop 2000c. The germline V gene encodes CDR1 SNHLY and CDR2 FYNNEI. The CDR3 runs 15 amino acids, cysteine and phenylalanine included. The only DNA kept is the CDR3, 45 bases in frame from the first base. V is shortened by 5 bases, J by 2 bases, and the region joining them spans 15 bases.

The TCR originated in a man younger than 45 in good health. The chain was built from TRBV2 and TRBJ1-2; the D gene is not confidently resolved. Material: naive CD8+ T cells sorted from blood. Interpreted using the paper, the cell subset or site label stands for: CD45RA+CCR7+. The CDR3 protein sequence reads: CASSTRTDGNYGYTF. The nucleotide sequence is TGTGCCAGCAGTACAAGGACGGACGGAAACTATGGCTACACCTTC. With the rest looked up from the reference TRBV2 and TRBJ1-2 genes rather than sequenced, the full variable domain is EPEVTQTPSHQVTQMGQEVILRCVPISNHLYFYWYRQILGQKVEFLVSFYNNEISEKSEIFDDQFSVERPDGSNFTLKIRSTKLEDSAMYFCASSTRTDGNYGYTFGSGTRLTVV.